Following are 31 T cell receptor beta chains from one sample sequenced in a study of cytomegalovirus exposure and HLA in healthy donors (dated by TCRdb to about 2017). Preparation of the library involved the immunoSEQ multiplex PCR assay. The multiplex PCR relied on a mix of 60 forward primers for TCR Vbeta segments and 13 reverse primers for TCR Jbeta segments. Here the immuneACCESS table is served through TCRdb, limited to in-frame sequences with V and J called. Missing clones are a known gap in these copies; in checked studies unresolved V genes cover under half, and the rest lacks a known reason. For this sample the table gives 150,000 to 200,000 clones, of which over 70% were detected only once. The top ten hold about 2.2% of the sample. The sequencing sample was made of PBMCs. The receptors derive from a woman aged 30 to 39 in good health and CMV-seronegative.

This clone appeared a single time. The chain has TRBV19 and TRBJ2-1; 8 positions match TRBD1. Germline loops: CDR1 LNHDA, CDR2 SQIVND (reference sequence). V lost 4 bases to trimming and J lost 9 bases; unmatched junction nucleotides: 5. The CDR3 loop spans 13 amino acids. The DNA of the CDR3 is TGTGCCAGTAGTACCCCGACAGGGGCTGAGCAGTTCTTC. As protein: CASSTPTGAEQFF.

The chain is built from TRBV10-3 and TRBJ1-1; D not certain. CDR3 size: 14 residues. V lost 5 bases to trimming and J lost 2 bases, with 12 bases between them. The germline gives CDR1 ENHRY, CDR2 SYGVKD. The CDR3 coding sequence is TGTGCCATCAGTCGCGAGGGAACTAACACTGAAGCTTTCTTT. Translating it yields CAISREGTNTEAFF.

Only a few counts were recorded for this clone. This chain uses TRBV28 with TRBJ2-7; 9 nucleotides align to TRBD2. The CDR3 runs to 14 residues. CDR1 and CDR2 from the germline V gene are MDHEN and SYDVKM. The ends lost 2 bases at V and 3 bases at J; junction bases unmatched: 2. The CDR3 nucleotides are TGTGCCAGCAGTTTACTTAGCGGGAGCTACGAGCAGTACTTC. Its protein product is CASSLLSGSYEQYF.

The chain employs TRBV5-5 and TRBJ1-1; D unresolved. Germline V gene lookup returns CDR1 SGHKS and CDR2 YYEKEE (reference sequence). This CDR3 spans 16 amino acids. With 4 bases removed from V and 5 bases from J, the gap between germline ends came to 21 bases. The DNA of the CDR3 is TGTGCCAGCAGCCCCAGTAGGTTCACAGAAATGACTGAAGCTTTCTTT. It is translated as CASSPSRFTEMTEAFF.

This rearrangement joins TRBV20-1 to TRBJ1-2; D gene unclear. Germline lookup yields CDR1 DFQATT and CDR2 SNEGSKA (reference sequence). The CDR3 length is 11 residues. Trimming shortened V by 3 bases and J by 8 bases, and 10 bases separated the two germline ends. For the CDR3, the DNA is TGCAGTGCTAGTTTGGGAGGGGGCTACACCTTC. This gives the protein CSASLGGGYTF.

The chain links TRBV7-2 to TRBJ1-2, with 10 nucleotides matching TRBD1. The CDR3 totals 15 residues. The germline gives CDR1 SGHTA, CDR2 FQGNSA. The J segment lost 4 bases and the V segment lost 1 base, leaving 3 bases of the junction unmatched. The CDR3 region has the DNA TGTGCCAGCAGCTTAGGTGGGACAGGGGCCTATGGCTACACCTTC. This codes for CASSLGGTGAYGYTF.

This chain joins TRBV18 and TRBJ2-7; D is unresolved. The germline V gene has CDR1 KGHSH and CDR2 LQKENI. V was trimmed by 0 bases and J by 0 bases, leaving 6 bases between them. The CDR3 is 14 residues long. The CDR3 spells CASSPPGPSYEQYF. The CDR3 bases are TGTGCCAGCTCACCACCGGGCCCCTCCTACGAGCAGTACTTC. Combining the CDR3 with reference TRBV18 and TRBJ2-7 gives the whole variable domain NAGVMQNPRHLVRRRGQEARLRCSPMKGHSHVYWYRQLPEEGLKFMVYLQKENIIDESGMPKERFSAEFPKEGPSILRIQQVVRGDSAAYFCASSPPGPSYEQYFGPGTRLTVT.

This chain connects TRBV7-3 to TRBJ2-3, with D possibly being TRBD2 (5 bases). The V end lost 5 bases, the J end lost 2 bases, and 11 bases lay between the germline ends. The CDR3 totals 14 residues. The germline V gene has CDR1 SGHTA and CDR2 FQGTGA. For the CDR3, the DNA is TGTGCCAGCAGCCCCGGGATATCCACAGATACGCAGTATTTT. Protein product: CASSPGISTDTQYF. The whole variable domain, filled in from reference TRBV7-3 and TRBJ2-3, reads GAGVSQTPSNKVTEKGKYVELRCDPISGHTALYWYRQSLGQGPEFLIYFQGTGAADDSGLPNDRFFAVRPEGSVSTLKIQRTERGDSAVYLCASSPGISTDTQYFGPGTRLTVL.

The V and J genes are TRBV18 and TRBJ2-5; D gene unclear. The DNA end lines up better with TRBJ2-7; the J call may be wrong. The CDR3 has 13 amino acids. Germline values: CDR1 KGHSH, CDR2 LQKENI. CDR3 DNA sequence: TGTGCCAGCTCACCAACGAGTACCTACGAGCAGTACTTC. This translates into CASSPTSTYEQYF.

The chain joins TRBV5-4 to TRBJ1-6; 7 bases align to TRBD1. The CDR3 covers 16 residues. CDR1 is SGHNT and CDR2 is YYREEE in the germline V gene (reference sequence). V was pared by 4 bases and J by 10 bases, with 14 bases of the junction left unmatched. The chain's CDR3 is CASSATTGLDYSPLHF. CDR3 DNA sequence: TGTGCCAGCAGCGCCACGACAGGGTTGGATTACTCACCCCTCCACTTT.

The chain's CDR3 is CASSYRDTPPYGYTF. The CDR3 nucleotides read TGTGCCAGCAGTTACCGGGACACCCCTCCCTATGGCTACACCTTC. This chain links TRBV28 with TRBJ1-2; D may be TRBD1 (6 bases). V was pared by 4 bases and J by 4 bases, with 16 bases between. Germline CDR1 reads MDHEN; CDR2 reads SYDVKM. This CDR3 has 15 amino acids.

This clone was recorded a few times. V and J are TRBV5-4 and TRBJ2-1; TRBD2 aligns across 12 bases. Looked up from germline, CDR1 is SGHNT and CDR2 is YYREEE (reference sequence). Trimming removed 8 bases from V and 3 bases from J; junction bases left unmatched: 3. The CDR3 is 14 amino acids. CDR3 region: CASSSGGGYNEQFF. The CDR3 bases are TGTGCCAGTTCTAGCGGGGGGGGCTACAATGAGCAGTTCTTC.

The chain employs TRBV19 and TRBJ1-5; TRBD1 matches 10 bases. V lost 6 bases and J lost 2; bases outside the gene matches: 7. Per germline, CDR1 LNHDA and CDR2 SQIVND (reference sequence). The CDR3 is made up of 16 amino acids. CDR3 loop: CASSRGGQGGNQPQHF. CDR3 in DNA: TGTGCCAGTAGCCGAGGCGGACAGGGGGGCAATCAGCCCCAGCATTTT.

This chain joins TRBV18 and TRBJ2-3; 11 nucleotides align to TRBD1. Unmatched junction bases numbered 13, after V lost 6 bases and J lost 5 bases. The germline V gene has CDR1 KGHSH and CDR2 LQKENI. CDR3 length equals 17 residues. The CDR3 loop is CASSTPFGQGAGDTQYF. The CDR3 nucleotides are TGTGCCAGCTCTACCCCCTTCGGACAGGGGGCCGGAGATACGCAGTATTTT.

The chain uses TRBV6-5 and TRBJ1-2, with 10 bases fitting TRBD1. The CDR3 runs 15 residues. The V and J ends lost 5 bases and 4 bases, in that order; junction bases with no gene match: 7. The germline V gene has CDR1 MNHEY and CDR2 SVGAGI. CDR3: CASSSGDRGAYGYTF. The CDR3 nucleotides read TGTGCCAGCAGTAGCGGGGACAGGGGTGCCTATGGCTACACCTTC.

The chain combines TRBV7-2 with TRBJ1-2; no reliable D call. The germline CDR1 and CDR2 sequences are SGHTA and FQGNSA. V was cut by 2 bases and J by 9 bases, with 7 bases left in between. This CDR3 has 11 amino acids. The chain's CDR3 is CASSLLTSYTF. The CDR3, as DNA: TGTGCCAGCAGCTTACTTACAAGCTACACCTTC.

This chain joins TRBV5-8 and TRBJ2-1; 8 nucleotides align to TRBD2. From germline, CDR1 is SGHTS and CDR2 YDEGEE. V shed 4 bases and J 7 bases; nucleotides not matched to a gene: 13. The CDR3 sequence is 16 residues long. The CDR3 coding sequence is TGTGCCAGCAGCCGGTCGAAGCTAGCGGGCGGGAATGAGCAGTTCTTC. Amino acids: CASSRSKLAGGNEQFF.

The rearrangement joins TRBV27 to TRBJ1-2, with 8 bases identical to TRBD1. This CDR3 has 13 amino acids. V gave up 2 bases and J gave up 8 bases; unmatched junction bases: 4. Germline CDR1 and CDR2: MNHEY and SMNVEV (reference sequence). The CDR3 spells CASSLQGARGYTF. The CDR3 DNA sequence: TGTGCCAGCAGTTTACAGGGGGCGCGGGGCTACACCTTC.

The chain recombines TRBV4-3 with TRBJ2-2; D might be TRBD2 (5 bases). Germline V gene data show CDR1 as LGHNA and CDR2 as YSLEER. Trimming cost V 0 bases and J 9 bases, with 11 bases left between them. The CDR3 extends over 14 amino acids. CDR3 nucleotide sequence: TGCGCCAGCAGCCAAGATCCCGGGGTCCGGGAGCTGTTTTTT. It specifies CASSQDPGVRELFF.

The chain joins TRBV30 to TRBJ2-7; no firm D call. This CDR3 has 14 amino acids. V lost 0 bases to trimming and J lost 7 bases, with 16 bases between them. Germline loops: CDR1 GTSNPN, CDR2 SVGIG (reference sequence). This CDR3 reads CAWSVGYSPWEQYF. CDR3 nucleotide sequence: TGTGCCTGGAGTGTAGGTTACAGCCCTTGGGAGCAGTACTTC.

This chain uses TRBV6-5 with TRBJ2-1, with 7 bases identical to TRBD2. Losses at the gene ends were 6 bases for V and 5 bases for J; bases not matched to a gene: 10. The CDR3 runs 15 residues. CDR1 and CDR2 (germline): MNHEY, SVGAGI. CDR3 DNA: TGTGCCAGCAGGGGCTCACTAGCGATCGACAATGAGCAGTTCTTC. It translates to CASRGSLAIDNEQFF.

This sequence joins TRBV4-1 and TRBJ1-2; D might be TRBD1 (5 bases). Trimming stripped 2 bases from V and 8 bases from J, with 21 bases between. CDR1 is MGHRA and CDR2 is YSYEKL in the germline V gene. The CDR3 spans 16 residues. This CDR3 reads CASSQYMQGEKGGYTF. CDR3 nucleotide sequence: TGCGCCAGCAGCCAATACATGCAGGGTGAGAAGGGAGGCTACACCTTC.

The V gene is TRBV28, the J gene TRBJ2-7; 8 bases are shared with TRBD1. CDR1 and CDR2 from the germline V gene are MDHEN and SYDVKM. The CDR3 has 16 residues. V trimming: 4 bases; J trimming: 3 bases; junction bases outside the gene matches: 11. CDR3 in DNA: TGTGCCAGCAGTTCTCCCGGACAGGGAACTGACTACGAGCAGTACTTC. Protein sequence: CASSSPGQGTDYEQYF.

CDR3 nucleotides: TGTGCCAGCAGTTTTGCGTGGGACAGGGAAGACGAGCAGTACTTC. Translating gives CASSFAWDREDEQYF. The J gene is TRBJ2-5, the V gene TRBV27, with 9 bases that match TRBD1. The J call could be wrong; TRBJ2-7 is a better fit for the DNA end. The CDR3 spans 15 residues. Germline assignment: CDR1 MNHEY and CDR2 SMNVEV (reference sequence).

The chain recombines TRBV23-1 with TRBJ1-5; 7 positions match TRBD1. TRBV23-1 is an open reading frame whose function is uncertain. Trimming removed 9 bases from V and 2 bases from J; junction bases left unmatched: 13. CDR3 length: 16 residues. CDR3 DNA sequence: TGCGCCAGTAGGGCAACAGGGGTTTCGGGCAATCAGCCCCAGCATTTT. Amino acids: CASRATGVSGNQPQHF.

This clone was observed once. The chain recombines TRBV4-1 with TRBJ1-2; perhaps TRBD1 as D (5 bases). CDR1 and CDR2 from the germline V gene are MGHRA and YSYEKL. V gave up 5 bases and J gave up 7 bases, with 14 bases separating them. The length of the CDR3 is 13 residues. The CDR3 nucleotides are TGCGCCAGCAGCGCTCAGGGTAATTTTGGCTACACCTTC. Protein: CASSAQGNFGYTF.

The V gene is TRBV10-2, the J gene TRBJ1-5, with D perhaps TRBD1 (6 bases). The V and J ends lost 2 bases and 7 bases respectively, with 9 bases between them. There are 13 residues in the CDR3. Germline CDR1 reads WSHSY; CDR2 reads SAAADI. The CDR3 DNA is TGCGCCAGCAGTGAGCAGGGGATACAGCCCCAGCATTTT. Translation gives CASSEQGIQPQHF.

The gene calls are TRBV7-8 and TRBJ2-7; perhaps TRBD1 as D (6 bases). V was clipped by 5 bases and J by 3 bases, with 20 bases between them. Germline V lookup: CDR1 SGHVS, CDR2 FQNEAQ. CDR3 length equals 16 residues. CDR3 sequence reads: CASSTRKDRKYYEQYF. The CDR3 DNA is TGTGCCAGCAGCACCCGGAAGGACAGAAAGTACTACGAGCAGTACTTC.

This rearrangement joins TRBV2 to TRBJ2-7; D might be TRBD1 (6 bases). Germline V gene sequence: CDR1 SNHLY, CDR2 FYNNEI. This CDR3 is built from 15 residues. Trimming removed 4 bases from V and 2 bases from J, with 15 bases in between. As DNA, the CDR3 is TGTGCCAGCAGTGGCAGGGACACGGGTCCCTACGAGCAGTACTTC. It is translated as CASSGRDTGPYEQYF.

The rearrangement joins TRBV9 to TRBJ2-1; 7 bases line up with TRBD1. This CDR3 has 16 amino acids. J lost 5 bases, V lost 2 bases, and 10 bases had no gene match. Germline-derived CDR1 and CDR2 are SGDLS and YYNGEE. CDR3 region: CASSVQTGFSHNEQFF. For the CDR3, the DNA is TGTGCCAGCAGCGTCCAGACAGGGTTTAGCCACAATGAGCAGTTCTTC.

The sample holds a few counts of this clone. CDR3 sequence reads: CASSLGGQGGYTF. CDR3 in DNA: TGTGCCAGCAGTCTAGGGGGACAGGGAGGCTACACCTTC. V and J are TRBV28 and TRBJ1-2; TRBD1 matches at 9 bases. Germline V CDR1 and CDR2: MDHEN, SYDVKM. The V gene end was trimmed by 5 bases and the J gene end by 8 bases; junction bases not matched to a gene: 6. The CDR3 runs 13 residues.